This T cell receptor (beta chain) comes out of a study of blood T cell repertoires in COVID-19. In the study overall: Researchers got acute and convalescent COVID-19 samples from the United States, Italy and Spain.

Unmatched junction bases numbered 9, after V lost 5 bases and J lost 0 bases. In germline, CDR1 is LGHDT, CDR2 YNNKEL (reference sequence). CDR3 size: 17 residues. How the authors handled the data: Reference gene primers were amplified, and this amplification served to estimate nucleated cell counts. Using immunoSEQ multiplex PCR, the repertoire was profiled, and TCRdb retains in-frame clones only, with some absent. For V, J and clone size, that table is used; D and trimming come from the DNA. Of fewer than 300,000 clones in the sample, approximately 86% were seen once. The V gene is TRBV3-1 (or the pseudogene TRBV3-2), the J gene TRBJ1-3; TRBD1 aligns across 8 bases. The sequence came from a woman aged 18-29 years with acute or convalescent COVID-19. The sample consisted of peripheral blood. CDR3 DNA sequence: TGTGCCAGCAGCACCCGACAGGGGACCTCCTCTGGAAACACCATATATTTT. This translates into CASSTRQGTSSGNTIYF.